The subject of this entry is one T cell receptor (beta chain). These data come from a study of blood T cell repertoires in COVID-19. On the study more broadly: Italy, Spain and the United States were the sources of the convalescent and acute COVID-19 samples.

Original processing notes: By means of reference gene primer amplification, nucleated cell counts were estimated. TCRdb's copy holds only in-frame clones and misses some; the assay was immunoSEQ multiplex PCR. Clone size and V and J calls were adopted from that table, with D and trimming inferred from the DNA. The sample has 200,000 to 300,000 clones; about 85% are singletons. The specimen sequenced was peripheral blood. This clonotype was sampled from a woman aged 55-75 years with active or convalescent COVID-19.

CDR3 in amino acids: CASSPGGFEKLFF. CDR3 coding DNA: TGTGCCAGCAGCCCGGGAGGGTTTGAAAAACTGTTTTTT. V gene TRBV11-1 combines with J gene TRBJ1-4; unclear D gene. Trimming shortened V by 5 bases and J by 7 bases, and 11 bases separated the two germline ends. There are 13 residues in the CDR3. Germline V CDR1 and CDR2: SGHAT, FQDESV (reference sequence).